The clone carrying this T cell receptor (beta chain) was seen repeatedly, ten times or more. Its antigen is undetermined. These data come from a study of early T cells in non-severe SARS-CoV-2 infection. In the study overall: The authors sequenced bulk RNA from unsorted whole blood, leaving chains unpaired.

The V and J ends lost 5 bases and 1 base respectively, with 10 bases between them. CDR1 and CDR2 from the germline V gene are SQVTM and ANQGSEA. The CDR3 sequence is 13 residues long. Study-level results: Clonotype matching in VDJdb favored anti-spike CD8 responses and did not capture private and CD4 specificities.

Attached unique molecular identifiers marked individual cDNA molecules. TCRdb re-analysed the 5' RACE reads in MiXCR, keeping a single row per CDR3 protein. The sample contains about 46,000 distinct CDR3 sequences, 5% to 6.5% of which appear only once. The source material was whole blood, sampled at baseline. The rearrangement links TRBV29-1 to TRBJ2-3; tentative D call: TRBD2 (5 bases). This clonotype originated in an adult who was a healthcare worker with PCR-confirmed SARS-CoV-2 infection or an uninfected control (not recorded which). In DNA, the CDR3 is TGCAGCGTTTGGCAGAGGGGCACAGATACGCAGTATTTT. Amino acid sequence: CSVWQRGTDTQYF.